One and the same sample provided the 8 T cell receptor beta chains below, sequenced in a study of early T cells in non-severe SARS-CoV-2 infection. Each CDR3 protein is one row after TCRdb ran MiXCR on the 5' RACE reads. Of tens of thousands of distinct CDR3 sequences in the sample, about a tenth were seen once. Sequences were obtained from whole blood. The receptors come from an adult who was a healthcare worker with PCR-confirmed SARS-CoV-2 infection or an uninfected control (not recorded which).

This clonotype was recorded many times. In DNA, the CDR3 is TGTGCCAGCAGCCCACGTCTGGCAGCTTCTAACTATGGCTACACCTTC. It specifies CASSPRLAASNYGYTF. The genes are TRBV7-9 and TRBJ1-2, with D uncertain. The CDR3 contains 16 residues. The ends were cut back, 5 bases at V and 0 bases at J, with 16 bases in the middle. From germline, CDR1 is SEHNR and CDR2 FQNEAQ (reference sequence).

The gene calls are TRBV6-1 and TRBJ2-3, with 11 positions matching TRBD2. J was trimmed by 3 bases and V by 8 bases; bases with no gene match: 7. Germline lookup yields CDR1 MNHNS and CDR2 SASEGT. This CDR3 is built from 15 residues. CDR3 coding DNA: TGTGCCAGCCAACGACTAGCGGGGATAACAGATACGCAGTATTTT. Its protein product is CASQRLAGITDTQYF.

This clonotype was seen a few times. This chain uses TRBV10-3 with TRBJ1-1; no clear D gene. The germline CDR1 and CDR2 sequences are ENHRY and SYGVKD. The CDR3 is made up of 13 amino acids. Trimming pared 6 bases from V and 1 base from J, leaving 9 bases between. Here the CDR3 DNA reads TGTGCCATCAGCGGAGAGGGGAACACTGAAGCTTTCTTT. Residues: CAISGEGNTEAFF.

This chain connects TRBV7-6 to TRBJ2-3; 10 nucleotides line up with TRBD2. Germline-derived CDR1 and CDR2 are SGHVS and FNYEAQ. The CDR3 extends over 18 amino acids. V was clipped by 7 bases and J by 4 bases; unmatched bases: 17. The CDR3 DNA reads as TGTGCCAGCACCCAAGATCCCGTTAGCGGGGGGTTCGCAGATACGCAGTATTTT. Its protein is CASTQDPVSGGFADTQYF.

In this sample, this clonotype turned up a few times. The CDR3 is CASSDRTAYNEQFF. CDR3 in DNA: TGTGCCAGCAGTGATAGGACAGCATACAATGAGCAGTTCTTC. This sequence joins TRBV2 and TRBJ2-1; weak D call: TRBD1 (6 bases). Trimming cost V 3 bases and J 4 bases, with 10 bases left between them. The CDR3 sequence is 14 residues long. CDR1 is SNHLY and CDR2 is FYNNEI in the germline V gene. The full variable domain, with the rest looked up from reference TRBV2 and TRBJ2-1, is EPEVTQTPSHQVTQMGQEVILRCVPISNHLYFYWYRQILGQKVEFLVSFYNNEISEKSEIFDDQFSVERPDGSNFTLKIRSTKLEDSAMYFCASSDRTAYNEQFFGPGTRLTVL.

This clonotype was seen many times. The chain has TRBV20-1 and TRBJ2-1; 9 nucleotides match TRBD1. This CDR3 spans 12 amino acids. Germline assignment: CDR1 DFQATT and CDR2 SNEGSKA (reference sequence). V lost 7 bases, J lost 7 bases, and 5 bases stayed unmatched. The CDR3 reads CSGQGVLNEQFF. Written as DNA, the CDR3 is TGCAGTGGACAGGGGGTATTGAATGAGCAGTTCTTC.

CDR3 residues: CASSPGGLAFNEQYF. In DNA form, the CDR3 reads TGTGCCAGCAGTCCAGGGGGCCTGGCGTTCAACGAGCAGTACTTC. This sequence joins TRBV12-3 or TRBV12-4 and TRBJ2-7; 8 bases align to TRBD1. This CDR3 is built from 15 residues. The junction had 11 bases not matched to a gene; V was cut back by 5 bases and J by 5 bases.

This clonotype was picked up many times. This sequence joins TRBV12-3 or TRBV12-4 and TRBJ1-6; D unclear. The CDR3 contains 13 residues. V lost 6 bases and J lost 5, with 8 bases in between. The CDR3 sequence: CASRKGHNSPLHF. The CDR3 DNA follows: TGTGCCAGCAGAAAAGGGCATAATTCACCCCTCCACTTT.